One T cell receptor beta chain is described in this entry. Expressed TCRB transcripts were sequenced because the entire RNA isolate underwent reverse transcription. TCRdb's table, derived via immunoSEQ multiplex PCR, lists solely in-frame clones and lacks some. In the table there are hundreds of thousands of clones, about 30% of which are singletons. This sample is drawn from a study of beta chain features in type 1 diabetes. Germline assignment: CDR1 SQVTM and CDR2 ANQGSEA. Germline trimming cut 4 bases from V and 2 bases from J; bases unmatched to any gene: 5. CDR3 length: 14 amino acids. The V gene is TRBV29-1, the J gene TRBJ2-3, with 8 nucleotides matching TRBD1. What was sequenced was naive CD4+ T cells from blood. This sequence originates from a young man in good health. Here the CDR3 reads CSVVRTGITDTQYF. The CDR3 nucleotides are TGCAGCGTTGTTCGGACAGGGATCACAGATACGCAGTATTTT.